This passage covers 19 T cell receptor beta chains from one sample sequenced in a study of blood T cell repertoires in COVID-19. Clones were sequenced by immunoSEQ multiplex PCR, and TCRdb holds only the in-frame ones, with some missing. The profile shows fewer than 90,000 clones, roughly 80% of them singletons. Sequencing input: peripheral blood. Receptor source: a man between 60 and 70 years old with COVID-19, enrolled during active disease.

The chain carries TRBV6-1 and TRBJ2-7; D unclear. This CDR3 has 13 amino acids. V lost 3 bases, J lost 6 bases, and 12 bases lay in between. Germline-derived CDR1 and CDR2 are MNHNS and SASEGT. In DNA, the CDR3 is TGTGCCAGCAGTGAGTGGGCCCTCGGCGAGCAGTACTTC. It specifies CASSEWALGEQYF.

This clone was counted between two and nine times. The chain carries TRBV9 and TRBJ1-6, with D possibly TRBD1 on 5 matching bases. Trimming took off 4 bases at V and 7 bases at J, with 15 bases between the two ends. The CDR3 is 15 residues long. Germline V gene sequence: CDR1 SGDLS, CDR2 YYNGEE. In nucleotides, the CDR3 is TGTGCCAGCAGCTTAACCCCGGACAAGAATTCACCCCTCCACTTT. It specifies CASSLTPDKNSPLHF.

This clone was picked up a small number of times. CDR3 region: CASSVEGGPHSPLHF. The CDR3 DNA is TGTGCCAGCAGCGTCGAAGGGGGACCCCATTCACCCCTCCACTTT. The gene calls are TRBV9 and TRBJ1-6, with D possibly being TRBD1 (6 bases). Germline V CDR1 and CDR2: SGDLS, YYNGEE. The CDR3 is made up of 15 amino acids. The V end lost 2 bases, the J end lost 8 bases, and 14 bases lay between the germline ends. Complete variable domain (other parts from reference TRBV9 and TRBJ1-6): DSGVTQTPKHLITATGQRVTLRCSPRSGDLSVYWYQQSLDQGLQFLIQYYNGEERAKGNILERFSAQQFPDLHSELNLSSLELGDSALYFCASSVEGGPHSPLHFGNGTRLTVT.

The genes are TRBV7-2 and TRBJ2-7; D may be TRBD1 (5 bases). The germline V gene has CDR1 SGHTA and CDR2 FQGNSA. V gave up 5 bases and J gave up 6 bases, with 17 bases separating them. The CDR3 length is 14 residues. CDR3 nucleotide sequence: TGTGCCAGCAGCAAAGACAGATTCCTCGGCGAGCAGTACTTC. Protein: CASSKDRFLGEQYF.

V usage is TRBV6-6 and J usage is TRBJ1-2; the D gene is possibly TRBD1 (6 bases). This CDR3 has 12 residues. V dropped 5 bases and J dropped 4 bases, with 8 bases sitting between them. Germline V lookup: CDR1 MNHNY, CDR2 SVGAGI (reference sequence). CDR3 sequence: CASSQDSYGYTF. The CDR3, as DNA: TGTGCCAGCAGTCAGGACAGCTATGGCTACACCTTC.

The chain carries TRBV4-2 and TRBJ2-4, with 8 bases matching TRBD1. Germline V gene lookup returns CDR1 LGHNA and CDR2 YNFKEQ. V was clipped by 4 bases and J by 6 bases; unmatched bases: 2. The CDR3 length is 13 residues. The CDR3 is CASSPDRGNIQYF. Here the CDR3 DNA reads TGTGCCAGCAGCCCCGACAGGGGAAACATTCAGTACTTC.

This chain joins TRBV27 and TRBJ1-4; D is perhaps TRBD1 (5 bases). Trimming took 10 bases from V and 4 from J, leaving 13 bases between them. CDR1 and CDR2 from the germline V gene are MNHEY and SMNVEV (reference sequence). This CDR3 comprises 13 residues. This CDR3 is CATSRGDNEKLFF. CDR3 bases: TGTGCCACCTCGCGGGGGGATAATGAAAAACTGTTTTTT.

This chain uses TRBV4-1 with TRBJ2-7; no firm D call. Per the germline V gene, CDR1 is MGHRA and CDR2 is YSYEKL. The CDR3 runs to 15 residues. V lost 0 bases, J lost 3 bases, and 12 bases lay in between. The CDR3 DNA reads TGCGCCAGCAGCCAAGATTCAACACCGATCTACGAGCAGTACTTC. It translates to CASSQDSTPIYEQYF.

The V and J genes are TRBV2 and TRBJ2-5; TRBD2 aligns across 8 bases. CDR3 length: 14 amino acids. J lost 3 bases, V lost 8 bases, and 8 bases had no gene match. CDR1 and CDR2 from the germline V gene are SNHLY and FYNNEI. The CDR3 sequence is CASDPGGREETQYF. The CDR3 DNA follows: TGTGCCAGCGACCCGGGAGGGCGGGAAGAGACCCAGTACTTC.

The CDR3: CATSLGGLDTQYF. As DNA, the CDR3 is TGTGCCACCAGCCTCGGCGGGTTGGATACGCAGTATTTT. The V gene is TRBV24-1, the J gene TRBJ2-3, with D perhaps TRBD2 (5 bases). Trimming left V 7 bases short and J 6 bases short, with 13 bases between. The CDR3 runs to 13 residues. From germline, CDR1 is KGHDR and CDR2 SFDVKD.

The CDR3 loop reads CASSITSPGQGIEQYF. The CDR3 DNA reads TGTGCCAGCAGTATCACGTCCCCGGGACAGGGGATCGAGCAGTACTTC. This rearrangement joins TRBV28 to TRBJ2-7, with 10 bases lining up with TRBD1. J lost 6 bases, V lost 5 bases, and 13 bases had no gene match. Per the germline V gene, CDR1 is MDHEN and CDR2 is SYDVKM. This CDR3 has 16 amino acids.

This rearrangement joins TRBV7-5 to TRBJ1-1. TRBV7-5 is given as a pseudogene. This CDR3 contains 16 residues. CDR3 loop: CARSLFHEALNTEAFF. DNA for the CDR3: TGTGCCAGAAGCTTATTTCACGAAGCTCTGAACACTGAAGCTTTCTTT.

This clone was seen a few times. The CDR3 bases are TGTGCCAGCAGCTTGGGAGGGGAGGTAAATGAGCAGTTCTTC. Translation: CASSLGGEVNEQFF. The rearrangement links TRBV11-2 to TRBJ2-1; TRBD2 aligns across 7 bases. CDR3 length: 14 residues. V was clipped by 3 bases and J by 7 bases; unmatched bases: 6. Germline values: CDR1 SGHAT, CDR2 FQNNGV.

V usage is TRBV30 and J usage is TRBJ2-1; 10 nucleotides align to TRBD2. Germline values: CDR1 GTSNPN, CDR2 SVGIG (reference sequence). The CDR3 sequence is 15 residues long. With V trimmed by 2 bases and J by 4 bases, 5 bases remained unmatched. The CDR3, as DNA: TGTGCCTGGAGTCCCGGGGGACTAGCGTACAATGAGCAGTTCTTC. This encodes CAWSPGGLAYNEQFF.

This clone was detected ten times or more. The sample contains more than one DNA sequence encoding this CDR3. V gene TRBV5-1 combines with J gene TRBJ1-3; no reliable D call. The CDR3 loop spans 14 amino acids. In germline, CDR1 is SGHRS, CDR2 YFSETQ. Trimming left V 0 bases short and J 3 bases short, with 7 bases between. CDR3 amino acids: CASSLAGYGNTIYF. In nucleotides, the CDR3 is TGCGCCAGCAGCTTGGCCGGGTATGGAAACACCATATATTTT.

The chain couples TRBV28 to TRBJ1-3; TRBD1 matches 8 bases. Germline V gives CDR1 MDHEN, CDR2 SYDVKM. V was pared by 2 bases and J by 0 bases, with 9 bases of the junction left unmatched. CDR3 length equals 18 residues. Here the CDR3 DNA reads TGTGCCAGCAGTTTACTACGACAGGGGCCTTTCTCTGGAAACACCATATATTTT. Translation: CASSLLRQGPFSGNTIYF. The full variable domain, completed using reference TRBV28 and TRBJ1-3, is DVKVTQSSRYLVKRTGEKVFLECVQDMDHENMFWYRQDPGLGLRLIYFSYDVKMKEKGDIPEGYSVSREKKERFSLILESASTNQTSMYLCASSLLRQGPFSGNTIYFGEGSWLTVV.

J is TRBJ1-1 and V is TRBV29-1; maybe TRBD1 (6 bases). Trimming left V 4 bases short and J 2 bases short, with 11 bases between. There are 13 residues in the CDR3. CDR1 and CDR2 (germline): SQVTM, ANQGSEA. The CDR3 reads CSVGGGGNTEAFF. In DNA, the CDR3 is TGCAGCGTTGGAGGGGGGGGCAACACTGAAGCTTTCTTT.

V gene TRBV2 combines with J gene TRBJ1-1; perhaps TRBD1 as D (6 bases). Trimming took off 7 bases at V and 3 bases at J, with 15 bases between the two ends. Per the germline V gene, CDR1 is SNHLY and CDR2 is FYNNEI. This CDR3 has 14 amino acids. The chain's CDR3 is CASKPEAGDTEAFF. DNA for the CDR3: TGTGCCAGCAAGCCAGAAGCAGGGGACACTGAAGCTTTCTTT.

The gene calls are TRBV24-1 and TRBJ2-1; possible D gene TRBD1, 6 bases. Germline CDR1 and CDR2: KGHDR and SFDVKD. Trimming removed 1 base from V and 4 bases from J, with 10 bases in between. This CDR3 has 15 amino acids. The chain's CDR3 is CATSDFGGTYNEQFF. The CDR3 nucleotides read TGTGCCACCAGTGATTTTGGTGGGACATACAATGAGCAGTTCTTC.